This T cell receptor beta chain was obtained from a study of response to subunit inactivated influenza vaccine. TCRdb re-called the RT-PCR reads through MiXCR, storing one row per CDR3 protein. Of fewer than 800,000 distinct CDR3 sequences listed, roughly 14% are singletons. Germline V CDR1 and CDR2: SNHLY, FYNNEI. Trimming at V came to 10 bases and at J to 0 bases, leaving 20 bases not matched to a gene. This CDR3 has 19 residues. A word on this clonotype: The antigen is undetermined.

Findings and limits, study-wide: Only a handful of new T cells, the authors suggested, are recruited with each seasonal influenza vaccination.

The clonotype comes from a man aged 50 or older who received an inactivated influenza vaccine. This sample comprised PBMCs from blood, obtained 11 to 12 days after vaccination. V usage is TRBV2 and J usage is TRBJ2-3; 9 bases fit TRBD1. For the CDR3, the DNA is TGTGCCATCACAGCAATCGGGACCCACGGGACAGGGAGCACAGATACGCAGTATTTT. Translated: CAITAIGTHGTGSTDTQYF.